Listed below are T cell receptor beta chains from one sample, sequenced in a study of neurological immune-mediated disorders. From the 5' RACE reads, TCRdb called clonotypes with MiXCR, one entry per CDR3 protein. The data show approximately 45,000 distinct CDR3 sequences, roughly 13% seen once. Sequenced sample: PBMCs. These receptors all come from a young man in good health. The CDR3 runs from the conserved cysteine through the conserved F or W. A D gene is named only where the DNA matches it firmly. Rows may omit the clone size; those that give it use once, few, many or a size class.

clone size: -
D gene: -
V gene: TRBV29-1
J gene: TRBJ2-7
CDR3 protein: CSAGRAGSYEQYF
CDR3 DNA: TGCAGCGCCGGGAGAGCAGGGAGCTACGAGCAGTACTTC

clone size: many
D gene: TRBD2
V gene: TRBV5-1
J gene: TRBJ2-2
CDR3 protein: CASSIGTSSRWDTGELFF
CDR3 DNA: TGCGCCAGCAGCATCGGGACTAGCTCAAGATGGGACACCGGGGAGCTGTTTTTT

clone size: many
D gene: -
V gene: TRBV5-1
J gene: TRBJ2-1
CDR3 protein: CASSTYRVNNEQFF
CDR3 DNA: TGCGCCAGCAGCACGTACAGGGTCAACAATGAGCAGTTCTTC

clone size: many
D gene: -
V gene: TRBV14
J gene: TRBJ2-2
CDR3 protein: CASSQPGVNTGELFF
CDR3 DNA: TGTGCCAGCAGCCAACCAGGGGTAAACACCGGGGAGCTGTTTTTT

clone size: many
D gene: -
V gene: TRBV20-1
J gene: TRBJ1-2
CDR3 protein: CSASPSFRDGTSYTF
CDR3 DNA: TGCAGTGCTAGCCCCTCGTTCAGGGATGGGACAAGCTACACCTTC

clone size: few
D gene: TRBD2
V gene: TRBV24-1
J gene: TRBJ2-1
CDR3 protein: CATSGTSGSVGYNEQFF
CDR3 DNA: TGTGCCACCAGTGGGACTAGCGGGAGCGTCGGCTACAATGAGCAGTTCTTC

clone size: many
D gene: TRBD2
V gene: TRBV20-1
J gene: TRBJ2-7
CDR3 protein: CSARILAGDSYEQYF
CDR3 DNA: TGCAGTGCTAGGATCTTAGCGGGCGACTCCTACGAGCAGTACTTC

clone size: many
D gene: TRBD2
V gene: TRBV30
J gene: TRBJ2-1
CDR3 protein: CAWTLGLARDNEQFF
CDR3 DNA: TGTGCCTGGACTCTAGGACTAGCGAGAGACAATGAGCAGTTCTTC

clone size: many
D gene: -
V gene: TRBV28
J gene: TRBJ2-7
CDR3 protein: CASSRVLEHEQYF
CDR3 DNA: TGTGCCAGCAGTCGAGTCCTGGAGCACGAGCAGTACTTC

clone size: few
D gene: TRBD1
V gene: TRBV19
J gene: TRBJ2-2
CDR3 protein: CASPGQDGTGELFF
CDR3 DNA: TGTGCCAGCCCTGGACAGGATGGAACCGGGGAGCTGTTTTTT

clone size: many
D gene: -
V gene: TRBV19
J gene: TRBJ2-1
CDR3 protein: CASSRTDNEQFF
CDR3 DNA: TGTGCCAGTAGCCGGACAGACAATGAGCAGTTCTTC

clone size: many
D gene: -
V gene: TRBV24-1
J gene: TRBJ2-3
CDR3 protein: CATSDPSGPSTDTQYF
CDR3 DNA: TGTGCCACCAGTGACCCCAGCGGGCCTAGCACAGATACGCAGTATTTT

clone size: large
D gene: -
V gene: TRBV5-6
J gene: TRBJ2-1
CDR3 protein: CASGGWDNEQFF
CDR3 DNA: TGTGCCAGCGGCGGGTGGGACAATGAGCAGTTCTTC

clone size: many
D gene: -
V gene: TRBV25-1
J gene: TRBJ1-6
CDR3 protein: CASSGGAGSSPLHF
CDR3 DNA: TGTGCCAGCAGTGGAGGGGCTGGAAGTTCACCCCTCCACTTT

clone size: -
D gene: -
V gene: TRBV5-1
J gene: TRBJ2-1
CDR3 protein: CASSSVTSGLGEQFF
CDR3 DNA: TGCGCCAGCAGCTCCGTGACATCGGGCCTGGGGGAGCAGTTCTTC

clone size: many
D gene: -
V gene: TRBV5-1
J gene: TRBJ2-2
CDR3 protein: CASSGSEGPWSSGELFF
CDR3 DNA: TGCGCCAGCAGCGGATCTGAGGGGCCGTGGTCATCCGGGGAGCTGTTTTTT

clone size: -
D gene: -
V gene: TRBV30
J gene: TRBJ2-7
CDR3 protein: CACVGTYEQYF
CDR3 DNA: TGTGCCTGTGTGGGTACCTACGAGCAGTACTTC

clone size: many
D gene: TRBD2
V gene: TRBV20-1
J gene: TRBJ2-5
CDR3 protein: CSAPIAGGQETQYF
CDR3 DNA: TGCAGTGCCCCGATAGCGGGAGGGCAGGAGACCCAGTACTTC

clone size: -
D gene: TRBD1
V gene: TRBV20-1
J gene: TRBJ2-7
CDR3 protein: CSADRDSYEQYF
CDR3 DNA: TGCAGTGCTGACAGGGACTCCTACGAGCAGTACTTC

clone size: -
D gene: -
V gene: TRBV29-1
J gene: TRBJ2-7
CDR3 protein: CSVTGNIFYEQYF
CDR3 DNA: TGCAGCGTTACCGGGAATATCTTCTACGAGCAGTACTTC

clone size: once
D gene: -
V gene: TRBV6-6
J gene: TRBJ1-1
CDR3 protein: CASSSYLSGVGPEAFF
CDR3 DNA: TGTGCCAGCAGTTCTTACTTATCAGGGGTCGGGCCTGAAGCTTTCTTT

clone size: -
D gene: TRBD2
V gene: TRBV20-1
J gene: TRBJ2-7
CDR3 protein: CSAVRGGSYEQYF
CDR3 DNA: TGCAGTGCTGTACGCGGGGGGTCCTACGAGCAGTACTTC

clone size: many
D gene: -
V gene: TRBV2
J gene: TRBJ1-1
CDR3 protein: CASSSTATNTEAFF
CDR3 DNA: TGTGCCAGCAGTTCTACAGCTACAAACACTGAAGCTTTCTTT

clone size: many
D gene: -
V gene: TRBV29-1
J gene: TRBJ2-2
CDR3 protein: CSGRNTGELFF
CDR3 DNA: TGCAGCGGCAGGAACACCGGGGAGCTGTTTTTT

clone size: many
D gene: -
V gene: TRBV5-1
J gene: TRBJ2-5
CDR3 protein: CASSLVSQETQYF
CDR3 DNA: TGCGCCAGCAGCTTGGTTTCTCAAGAGACCCAGTACTTC

clone size: many
D gene: -
V gene: TRBV7-2
J gene: TRBJ2-7
CDR3 protein: CASSVNYEQYF
CDR3 DNA: TGTGCCAGCAGCGTCAACTACGAGCAGTACTTC

clone size: many
D gene: TRBD1
V gene: TRBV28
J gene: TRBJ2-3
CDR3 protein: CASSTSQGAQIDTQYF
CDR3 DNA: TGTGCCAGCAGCACGTCACAGGGGGCGCAAATAGATACGCAGTATTTT

clone size: many
D gene: -
V gene: TRBV20-1
J gene: TRBJ2-3
CDR3 protein: CSARDRGITDTQYF
CDR3 DNA: TGCAGTGCTAGAGATCGCGGGATCACAGATACGCAGTATTTT

clone size: many
D gene: -
V gene: TRBV5-1
J gene: TRBJ2-7
CDR3 protein: CASRGGGSSYEQYF
CDR3 DNA: TGCGCCAGCAGGGGAGGGGGTTCCTCCTACGAGCAGTACTTC

clone size: many
D gene: -
V gene: TRBV28
J gene: TRBJ2-4
CDR3 protein: CASSWGGHKNIQYF
CDR3 DNA: TGTGCCAGCAGTTGGGGTGGCCACAAAAACATTCAGTACTTC